This TCR beta chain appears in the sequencing data of a study of lymphopenia after photon versus proton radiotherapy. General study points: Under photons, naive T cells and diversity fell while effector/memory populations rose. Authors raise, but do not show, better survival with proton therapy. Post-nadir TCR diversity decline inversely tracked overall survival among those who died.

Points on this clone: Its antigen is as yet unknown.

Clones were read by immunoSEQ multiplex PCR, and TCRdb kept only the in-frame ones, dropping some. Counted here are 24,000 or so clones, 84% occurring once; the ten biggest clones make up 24%. The receptor was derived from a man between 35 and 55 years old with gastric cancer. The sample consisted of peripheral blood, taken from a patient treated with photon-based radiotherapy.

CDR3 sequence (DNA): TGTGCCAGCAGCAGACTTGTGGGGGGCCAGGAGACCCAGTACTTC. Protein: CASSRLVGGQETQYF. The chain employs TRBV9 and TRBJ2-5, with D perhaps matching TRBD1 or TRBD2 (6 bases each). Deletions cut 4 bases from V and 5 bases from J, with 18 bases between. Germline V gives CDR1 SGDLS, CDR2 YYNGEE. The CDR3 extends over 15 amino acids.